This paragraph covers one T cell receptor (beta chain) sequence. Its cognate antigen is unknown. The repertoire was sequenced with immunoSEQ multiplex PCR; TCRdb's copy has only in-frame clones and lacks some. The table includes 45,000 to 55,000 clones, 70% to 90% detected once. These data originate in a study of T cells in localized non-small cell lung cancer. Findings and limits, study-wide: Multi-region tumor sequencing was not done, so intratumor heterogeneity could not be excluded. There was an association of higher blood T cell density with longer overall survival. Adjacent lung was found to contain a median approximately 60 of the top 100 tumor clones. Uninvolved adjacent lung showed higher T cell clonality than tumor.

CDR3 length: 15 residues. V was shortened by 1 base and J by 4 bases, with 13 bases between the two germline ends. CDR1 is SEHNR, CDR2 FQNEAQ, per germline (reference sequence). Sample: peripheral blood, taken before any cancer treatment. This TCR came from a male donor at least 60 years old with stage III squamous cell lung carcinoma. J is TRBJ1-1 and V is TRBV7-9; D might be TRBD1 (6 bases). The DNA for the CDR3 is TGTGCCAGCAGCTTAGGGGGCAGGGGAGGCACTGAAGCTTTCTTT. Translating gives CASSLGGRGGTEAFF.